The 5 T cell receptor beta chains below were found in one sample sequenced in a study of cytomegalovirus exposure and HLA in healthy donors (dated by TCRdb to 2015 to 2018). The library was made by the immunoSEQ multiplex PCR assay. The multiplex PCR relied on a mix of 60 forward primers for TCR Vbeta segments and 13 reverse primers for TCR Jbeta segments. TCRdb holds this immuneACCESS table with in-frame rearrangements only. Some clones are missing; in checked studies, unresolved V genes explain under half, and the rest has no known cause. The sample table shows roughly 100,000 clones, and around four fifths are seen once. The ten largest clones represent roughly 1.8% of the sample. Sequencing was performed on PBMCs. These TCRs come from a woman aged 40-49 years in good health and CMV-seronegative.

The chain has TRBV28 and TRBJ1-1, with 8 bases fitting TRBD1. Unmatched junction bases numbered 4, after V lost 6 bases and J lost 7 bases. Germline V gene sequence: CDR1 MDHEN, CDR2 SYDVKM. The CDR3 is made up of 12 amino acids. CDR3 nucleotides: TGTGCCAGCAGGGACAGGGAGGATGAAGCTTTCTTT. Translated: CASRDREDEAFF.

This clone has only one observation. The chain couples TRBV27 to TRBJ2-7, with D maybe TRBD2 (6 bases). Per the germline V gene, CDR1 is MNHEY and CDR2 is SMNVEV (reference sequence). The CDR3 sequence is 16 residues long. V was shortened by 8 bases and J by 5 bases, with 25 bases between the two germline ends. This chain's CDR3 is CASGLLGGSDNNEQYF. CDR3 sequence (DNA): TGTGCCAGCGGGCTCTTGGGGGGATCGGATAACAACGAGCAGTACTTC.

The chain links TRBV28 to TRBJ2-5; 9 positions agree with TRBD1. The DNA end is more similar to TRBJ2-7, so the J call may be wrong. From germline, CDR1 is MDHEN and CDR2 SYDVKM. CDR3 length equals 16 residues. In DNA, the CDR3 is TGTGCCAGCAGTTTATCGGGACAGGGACTATCTTACGAGCAGTACTTC. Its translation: CASSLSGQGLSYEQYF.

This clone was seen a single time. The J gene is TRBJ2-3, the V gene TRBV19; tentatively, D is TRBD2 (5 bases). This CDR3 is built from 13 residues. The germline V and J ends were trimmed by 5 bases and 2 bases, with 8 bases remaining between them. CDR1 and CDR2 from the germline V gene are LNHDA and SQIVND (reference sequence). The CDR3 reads CASSETNTDTQYF. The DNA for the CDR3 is TGTGCCAGTAGTGAGACTAACACAGATACGCAGTATTTT.

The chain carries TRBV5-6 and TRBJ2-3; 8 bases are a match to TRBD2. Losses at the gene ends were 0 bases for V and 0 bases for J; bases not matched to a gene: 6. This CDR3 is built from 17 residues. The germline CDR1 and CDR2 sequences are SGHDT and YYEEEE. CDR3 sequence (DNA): TGTGCCAGCAGCTTGGCGTCTAGCGGGCCGAGCACAGATACGCAGTATTTT. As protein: CASSLASSGPSTDTQYF.